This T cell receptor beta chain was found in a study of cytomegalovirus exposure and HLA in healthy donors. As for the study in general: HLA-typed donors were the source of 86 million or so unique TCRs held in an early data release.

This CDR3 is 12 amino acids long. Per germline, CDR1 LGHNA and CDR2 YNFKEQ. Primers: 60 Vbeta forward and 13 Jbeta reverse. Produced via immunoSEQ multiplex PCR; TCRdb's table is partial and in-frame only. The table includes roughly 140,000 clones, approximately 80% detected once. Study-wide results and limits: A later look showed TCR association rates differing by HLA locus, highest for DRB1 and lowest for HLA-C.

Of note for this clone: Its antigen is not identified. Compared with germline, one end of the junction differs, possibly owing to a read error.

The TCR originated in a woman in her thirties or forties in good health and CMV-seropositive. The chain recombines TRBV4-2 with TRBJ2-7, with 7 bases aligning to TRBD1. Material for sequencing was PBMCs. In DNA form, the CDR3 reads TGTGCCAGCAGCCAAATTAACAGGGGCCTTCGGTTC. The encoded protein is CASSQINRGLRF.